The 2 T cell receptor beta chains below come from one sample, sequenced in a study of T cell clonality in common variable immunodeficiency. Study observations and caveats: Common variable immunodeficiency TCR beta sequences reportedly had fewer deletions and N-nucleotide insertions.

Antigens for these TCRs are unknown. The data were produced by immunoSEQ multiplex PCR, yet TCRdb's version contains in-frame clones alone and is incomplete. The sample contains tens of thousands of clones, none of them singletons. Sequenced material: peripheral blood mononuclear cells. Receptors were obtained from a human donor with common variable immunodeficiency.

This clone was seen only a few times. The DNA ends 3 residues before the CDR3 does, and the rest of the CDR3 is filled in from the germline J gene. The chain employs TRBV5-5 and TRBJ2-7; tentatively, D is TRBD1 (6 bases). The ends were cut back, 4 bases at V and 6 bases at J, with 17 bases in the middle. The germline V gene encodes CDR1 SGHKS and CDR2 YYEKEE (reference sequence). The CDR3 consists of 14 residues. CDR3 region: CASSLRQVKSEQYF. The CDR3 bases that were read are TGTGCCAGCAGCCTCCGACAGGTCAAGTCCGAG.

Many counts were recorded for this clone. The CDR3 extends 3 residues past the end of the read, so its final part is completed from the germline J gene. The V and J genes are TRBV11-2 and TRBJ2-1, with TRBD2 matching over 9 bases. Germline loops: CDR1 SGHAT, CDR2 FQNNGV. The CDR3 sequence is 14 residues long. Trimming at V came to 5 bases and at J to 8 bases, leaving 7 bases not matched to a gene. The DNA read from the CDR3 is TGTGCCAGCAGCCTTAGCGGGAGATCGGATGAG. It translates to CASSLSGRSDE. The full CDR3 reads CASSLSGRSDEQFF.